Listed below are T cell receptor beta chains from one sample, sequenced in a study of CXCR3 chemokines and chemotherapy response in bladder cancer. A single record per CDR3 protein comes from TCRdb applying MiXCR to the PCR reads. This sample carries approximately 2,300 distinct CDR3 sequences, approximately 8% of them seen once, and the ten largest clones take about 32%. Sample acquisition took place from a patient whose treatment included neoadjuvant chemotherapy. Receptor source: a human donor with bladder cancer that responded to neoadjuvant chemotherapy. The CDR3 runs from the conserved cysteine through the conserved F or W. Fields, in order: D gene, J gene, V gene, clone size, CDR3 DNA, CDR3 protein. A D gene is named only where the DNA matches it firmly. Where a row states a size, it is once, few, many or the class of an expanded clone; other rows omit it.

>TRBD1|TRBJ2-5|TRBV12-3/TRBV12-4|-
TGTGCCAGCAGTCCAGGGACAGCTTTTGAGACCCAGTACTTC
CASSPGTAFETQYF
>-|TRBJ2-1|TRBV29-1|medium-sized
TGCAGCGTCCTGACCAGCTCCTACAATGAGCAGTTCTTC
CSVLTSSYNEQFF
>-|TRBJ2-2|TRBV11-1|few
TGTGCCAGCAGGCCCTGGGGGATGAACACCGGGGAGCTGTTTTTT
CASRPWGMNTGELFF
>TRBD1|TRBJ1-6|TRBV19|many
TGTGCCAGTAGTGACAGGGTGATCTCCTATAATTCACCCCTCCACTTT
CASSDRVISYNSPLHF
>TRBD2|TRBJ2-1|TRBV11-1|few
TGTGCCAGCAGCTTAGCGTTTGTAGCGGGAGCAAACAATGAGCAGTTCTTC
CASSLAFVAGANNEQFF
>TRBD2|TRBJ2-5|TRBV27|few
TGTGCCAGCAGTTTAGGGGGCGGGGGGGCAGAGACCCAGTACTTC
CASSLGGGGAETQYF
>-|TRBJ2-7|TRBV19|many
TGTGCCAGTACCCCTCGGGGACGGATGAGAACCTACGAGCAGTACTTC
CASTPRGRMRTYEQYF
>-|TRBJ1-2|TRBV18|many
TGTGCCAGCTCACCTCGGGGACCCCCAAGTGAAAGTGGCTACACCTTC
CASSPRGPPSESGYTF
>-|TRBJ2-4|TRBV19|-
TGTGCCAGTAGTACGACCGGGGTATGGGCCAAAAACATTCAGTACTTC
CASSTTGVWAKNIQYF
>-|TRBJ2-5|TRBV18|many
TGTGCCAGCTCACACGAACTACGACCTCTGGGCCAAGAGACCCAGTACTTC
CASSHELRPLGQETQYF
>TRBD1|TRBJ2-6|TRBV6-1|medium-sized
TGTGCCAGCAGTGTTGGACAGGGGGCTTCTGGGGCCAACGTCCTGACTTTC
CASSVGQGASGANVLTF
>-|TRBJ1-1|TRBV12-3/TRBV12-4|-
TGTGCCAGCAGTTTTCCCGGGTGGCCTGAAGCTTTCTTT
CASSFPGWPEAFF
>-|TRBJ1-2|TRBV30|many
TGTGCCTGGGGCGACAGGATAACCTATGGCTACACCTTC
CAWGDRITYGYTF
>TRBD1|TRBJ1-2|TRBV28|many
TGTGCCAGCAGTTTTAACAGGGGAGGTGGCTACACCTTC
CASSFNRGGGYTF
>TRBD1|TRBJ1-3|TRBV29-1|-
TGCAGCTCTACAGGGGACTCTGGAAACACCATATATTTT
CSSTGDSGNTIYF
>-|TRBJ2-5|TRBV12-3/TRBV12-4|-
TGTGCCAGCAGTTATTGGGAGACCCAGTACTTC
CASSYWETQYF
>-|TRBJ1-1|TRBV6-1|medium-sized
TGTGCCAGCAGCCTAGACATTGCTGCTGAAGCTTTCTTT
CASSLDIAAEAFF
>TRBD1|TRBJ1-1|TRBV6-5|medium-sized
TGTGCCAGCAGTTACTCTCCGGGACAGAGAACTGAAGCTTTCTTT
CASSYSPGQRTEAFF
>TRBD2|TRBJ2-1|TRBV6-2/TRBV6-3|many
TGTGCCAGCAGTTCCCCAGGTAGCGGGGGTTCCTACAATGAGCAGTTCTTC
CASSSPGSGGSYNEQFF
>TRBD1|TRBJ1-5|TRBV24-1|-
TGTGCCACCAGTGACAGACAGGGTAGAAATCAGCCCCAGCATTTT
CATSDRQGRNQPQHF
>TRBD2|TRBJ2-1|TRBV7-9|-
TGTGCCAGCAGTAGACTAGCGGGGGCCTACAATGAGCAGTTCTTC
CASSRLAGAYNEQFF
>-|TRBJ1-2|TRBV6-5|many
TGTGCCAGCGTTCCGGCGGAGGGGAACTATGGCTACACCTTC
CASVPAEGNYGYTF
>-|TRBJ1-1|TRBV28|many
TGTGCCAGCAGTTTAAGGCGGGCTGAAGCTTTCTTT
CASSLRRAEAFF
>-|TRBJ1-3|TRBV30|-
TGTGCCTGGAAGGCAGCTGGAAACACCATATATTTT
CAWKAAGNTIYF
>-|TRBJ2-7|TRBV13|-
TGTGCCAGCAGCTTGGTTTCCTACGAGCAGTACTTC
CASSLVSYEQYF
>-|TRBJ1-6|TRBV6-6|hyperexpanded
TGTGCCAGCAATCTCGGGGTCTGGAGTTCACCCCTCCACTTT
CASNLGVWSSPLHF
>-|TRBJ2-1|TRBV7-2|medium-sized
TGTGCCAGCAGCCAGCTAGCTGCTAAGAATGAGCAGTTCTTC
CASSQLAAKNEQFF